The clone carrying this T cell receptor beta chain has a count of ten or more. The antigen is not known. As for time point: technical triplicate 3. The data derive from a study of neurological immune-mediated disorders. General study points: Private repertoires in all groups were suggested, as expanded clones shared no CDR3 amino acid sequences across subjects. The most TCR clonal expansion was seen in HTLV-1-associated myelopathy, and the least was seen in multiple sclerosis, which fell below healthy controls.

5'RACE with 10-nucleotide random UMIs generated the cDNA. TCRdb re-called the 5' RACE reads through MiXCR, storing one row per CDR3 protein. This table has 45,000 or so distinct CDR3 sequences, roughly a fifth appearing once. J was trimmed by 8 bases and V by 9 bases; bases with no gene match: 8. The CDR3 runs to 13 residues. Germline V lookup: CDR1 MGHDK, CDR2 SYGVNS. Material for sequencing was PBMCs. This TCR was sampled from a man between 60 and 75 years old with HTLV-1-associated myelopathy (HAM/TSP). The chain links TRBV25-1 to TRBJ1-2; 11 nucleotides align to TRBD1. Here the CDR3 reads CASGTGGMKGYTF. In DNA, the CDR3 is TGTGCCAGTGGGACAGGGGGAATGAAGGGCTACACCTTC.